Listed below are T cell receptor beta chains from one sample, sequenced in a study of T cell responses to AZD1222 COVID-19 vaccine. Data came from immunoSEQ multiplex PCR; TCRdb stores just in-frame clones and leaves some out. The repertoire includes around 30,000 clones, over 90% of them detected once, and over 6.5% sits in the top ten. Material: peripheral blood, obtained on day 0 of AZD1222 vaccination. The receptors shown here come from an adult in good health. Both conserved end residues are part of each CDR3. A D gene is named only where the DNA matches it firmly. Not every row has a clone size; where given, it reads once, few, many or a size class.

V: TRBV6-5
D: TRBD2
J: TRBJ2-5
length: 15
size: NA
CDR3: CASKTSGRAAETQYF
DNA: TGTGCCAGCAAAACTAGCGGGAGGGCCGCGGAGACCCAGTACTTC

V: TRBV2
D: NA
J: TRBJ1-2
length: 11
size: NA
CDR3: CASSGSYGYTF
DNA: TGTGCCAGCAGCGGATCCTACGGCTACACCTTC

V: TRBV7-8
D: TRBD1
J: TRBJ2-7
length: 10
size: NA
CDR3: CASKGGDFYF
DNA: TGTGCCAGCAAAGGGGGCGACTTCTACTTC

V: TRBV4-3
D: NA
J: TRBJ1-3
length: 17
size: NA
CDR3: CASSQALTVLSGNTIYF
DNA: TGCGCCAGCAGCCAAGCCCTGACAGTCCTCTCTGGAAACACCATATATTTT

V: TRBV7-2
D: TRBD1
J: TRBJ2-2
length: 16
size: NA
CDR3: CASSPQTGGKTGELFF
DNA: TGTGCCAGCAGCCCCCAGACAGGGGGTAAAACCGGGGAGCTGTTTTTT

V: TRBV30
D: NA
J: TRBJ2-4
length: 12
size: NA
CDR3: CAWSGLGNIQYF
DNA: TGTGCCTGGAGTGGACTGGGAAACATTCAGTACTTC

V: TRBV11-3
D: TRBD2
J: TRBJ2-3
length: 15
size: NA
CDR3: CASSLGGGATDTQYF
DNA: TGTGCCAGCAGCTTAGGCGGGGGGGCAACAGATACGCAGTATTTT

V: TRBV7-2
D: NA
J: TRBJ2-5
length: 17
size: NA
CDR3: CASSPDVGLRAQETQYF
DNA: TGTGCCAGCAGCCCTGACGTAGGGCTACGCGCCCAAGAGACCCAGTACTTC

V: TRBV19
D: TRBD1
J: TRBJ1-6
length: 15
size: NA
CDR3: CASGQAGRENSPLHF
DNA: TGTGCCAGTGGACAGGCGGGGAGGGAAAATTCACCCCTCCACTTT

V: TRBV30
D: NA
J: TRBJ1-4
length: 17
size: NA
CDR3: CAWSVRGRTTTNEKLFF
DNA: TGTGCCTGGAGTGTACGGGGCAGGACCACAACTAATGAAAAACTGTTTTTT

V: TRBV7-9
D: NA
J: TRBJ1-1
length: 15
size: NA
CDR3: CASSVPNRSGTEAFF
DNA: TGTGCCAGCAGCGTCCCCAACAGAAGTGGCACTGAAGCTTTCTTT

V: TRBV28
D: TRBD1
J: TRBJ1-5
length: 15
size: few
CDR3: CASSFSGTGFQPQHF
DNA: TGTGCCAGCAGTTTTTCCGGGACAGGGTTTCAGCCCCAGCATTTT

V: TRBV29-1
D: TRBD1
J: TRBJ2-7
length: 15
size: once
CDR3: CSVRGTGVTPYEQYF
DNA: TGCAGCGTTCGGGGAACAGGGGTCACTCCCTACGAGCAGTACTTC

V: TRBV2
D: TRBD2
J: TRBJ2-5
length: 17
size: NA
CDR3: CASSEMTSGRGQETQYF
DNA: TGTGCCAGCAGTGAAATGACTAGCGGGAGAGGCCAAGAGACCCAGTACTTC

V: TRBV4-1
D: TRBD1
J: TRBJ1-5
length: 17
size: NA
CDR3: CASSQEGGAGSNQPQHF
DNA: TGCGCCAGCAGCCAAGAAGGGGGCGCGGGAAGCAATCAGCCCCAGCATTTT

V: TRBV19
D: NA
J: TRBJ1-5
length: 16
size: NA
CDR3: CASMAGPGNSNQPQHF
DNA: TGTGCCAGTATGGCAGGGCCTGGAAATAGCAATCAGCCCCAGCATTTT

V: TRBV29-1
D: TRBD2
J: TRBJ2-6
length: 15
size: NA
CDR3: CSVETGGTGANVLTF
DNA: TGCAGCGTTGAGACGGGGGGGACCGGGGCCAACGTCCTGACTTTC

V: TRBV18
D: TRBD1
J: TRBJ1-4
length: 13
size: NA
CDR3: CASSRDSNEKLFF
DNA: TGTGCCAGCTCACGGGACAGTAATGAAAAACTGTTTTTT

V: TRBV5-4
D: TRBD2
J: TRBJ2-5
length: 15
size: NA
CDR3: CASSLAGTSGGAQYF
DNA: TGTGCCAGCAGCTTGGCCGGGACTAGCGGGGGGGCCCAGTACTTC

V: TRBV5-1
D: NA
J: TRBJ1-2
length: 14
size: NA
CDR3: CASSFSDGHYGYTF
DNA: TGCGCCAGCAGCTTCTCAGACGGCCACTATGGCTACACCTTC

V: TRBV28
D: NA
J: TRBJ2-5
length: 14
size: NA
CDR3: CASSPRALQETQYF
DNA: TGTGCCAGCAGTCCCCGGGCGTTACAAGAGACCCAGTACTTC

V: TRBV5-5
D: NA
J: TRBJ2-5
length: 13
size: NA
CDR3: CASSLGLGETQYF
DNA: TGTGCCAGCAGCTTGGGATTGGGGGAGACCCAGTACTTC

V: TRBV28
D: TRBD1
J: TRBJ1-1
length: 16
size: NA
CDR3: CASSLTPPTGRTEAFF
DNA: TGTGCCAGCAGTTTGACCCCCCCGACAGGGCGGACTGAAGCTTTCTTT

V: TRBV10-3
D: TRBD2
J: TRBJ2-7
length: 16
size: NA
CDR3: CAISVDSGRAGYEQYF
DNA: TGTGCCATCAGTGTGGATAGCGGGAGGGCAGGGTACGAGCAGTACTTC

V: TRBV30
D: TRBD1
J: TRBJ1-2
length: 16
size: large
CDR3: CAWSLQGKGSNYGYTF
DNA: TGTGCCTGGAGCCTACAGGGGAAGGGGAGTAACTATGGCTACACCTTC

V: TRBV5-1
D: NA
J: TRBJ2-7
length: 9
size: NA
CDR3: CASARGQYF
DNA: TGCGCCAGTGCTCGAGGGCAGTACTTC

V: TRBV24-1
D: TRBD1
J: TRBJ2-7
length: 13
size: once
CDR3: CAPPHRTGNEQYF
DNA: TGTGCCCCCCCCCATCGGACAGGGAACGAGCAGTACTTC

V: TRBV6-5
D: TRBD1
J: TRBJ1-5
length: 13
size: NA
CDR3: CASSSGGNQPQHF
DNA: TGTGCCAGCAGTTCAGGGGGGAATCAGCCCCAGCATTTT

V: TRBV4-2
D: NA
J: TRBJ1-2
length: 15
size: NA
CDR3: CASSQDLAGNYGYTF
DNA: TGTGCCAGCAGCCAAGATCTCGCCGGGAACTATGGCTACACCTTC

V: TRBV18
D: NA
J: TRBJ1-2
length: 13
size: NA
CDR3: CASSPSREHGYTF
DNA: TGTGCCAGCTCACCATCCAGGGAACATGGCTACACCTTC

V: TRBV7-9
D: TRBD2
J: TRBJ2-5
length: 14
size: NA
CDR3: CASSLGLADVAQYF
DNA: TGTGCCAGCAGCTTAGGACTAGCGGATGTGGCCCAGTACTTC

V: TRBV15
D: NA
J: TRBJ2-1
length: 13
size: NA
CDR3: CATSRGPYNEQFF
DNA: TGTGCCACCAGCCGGGGACCCTACAATGAGCAGTTCTTC

V: TRBV6-1
D: NA
J: TRBJ2-7
length: 13
size: few
CDR3: CASSEKLGYEQYF
DNA: TGTGCCAGCAGTGAAAAACTGGGATACGAGCAGTACTTC

V: TRBV7-2
D: NA
J: TRBJ1-1
length: 14
size: NA
CDR3: CASSVELLNTEAFF
DNA: TGTGCCAGCAGCGTAGAGCTTCTGAACACTGAAGCTTTCTTT

V: TRBV27
D: NA
J: TRBJ1-4
length: 12
size: once
CDR3: CASSFGAGKLFF
DNA: TGTGCCAGCAGTTTTGGGGCCGGAAAACTGTTTTTT